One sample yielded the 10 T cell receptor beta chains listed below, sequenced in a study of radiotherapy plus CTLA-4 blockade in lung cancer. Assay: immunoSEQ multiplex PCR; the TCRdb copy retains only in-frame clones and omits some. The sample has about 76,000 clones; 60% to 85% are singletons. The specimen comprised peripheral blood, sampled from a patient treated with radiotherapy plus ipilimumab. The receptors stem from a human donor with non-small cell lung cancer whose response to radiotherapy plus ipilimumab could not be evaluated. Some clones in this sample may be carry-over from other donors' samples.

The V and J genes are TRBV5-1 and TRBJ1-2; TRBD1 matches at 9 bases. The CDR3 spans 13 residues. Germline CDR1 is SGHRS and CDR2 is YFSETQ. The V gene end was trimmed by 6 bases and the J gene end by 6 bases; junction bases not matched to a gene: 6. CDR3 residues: CASTGGQGDGYTF. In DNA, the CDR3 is TGCGCCAGCACCGGGGGACAGGGTGATGGCTACACCTTC.

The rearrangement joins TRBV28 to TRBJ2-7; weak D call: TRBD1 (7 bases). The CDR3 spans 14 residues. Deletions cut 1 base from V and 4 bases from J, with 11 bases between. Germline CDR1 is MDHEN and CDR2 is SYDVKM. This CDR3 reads CASSLSGGRYEQYF. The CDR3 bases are TGTGCCAGCAGTTTATCAGGGGGGCGGTACGAGCAGTACTTC.

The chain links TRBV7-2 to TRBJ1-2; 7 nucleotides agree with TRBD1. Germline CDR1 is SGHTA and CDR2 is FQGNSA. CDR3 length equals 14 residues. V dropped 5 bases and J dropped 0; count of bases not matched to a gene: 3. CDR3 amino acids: CASSPGQANYGYTF. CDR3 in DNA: TGTGCCAGCAGCCCTGGACAGGCTAACTATGGCTACACCTTC.

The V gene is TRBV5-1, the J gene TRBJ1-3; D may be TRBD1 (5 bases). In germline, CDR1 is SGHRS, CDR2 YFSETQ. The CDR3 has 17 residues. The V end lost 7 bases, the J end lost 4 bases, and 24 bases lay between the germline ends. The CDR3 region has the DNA TGCGCCAGCGGGATGGGCCTTGGGGGGACTTACGGAAACACCATATATTTT. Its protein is CASGMGLGGTYGNTIYF.

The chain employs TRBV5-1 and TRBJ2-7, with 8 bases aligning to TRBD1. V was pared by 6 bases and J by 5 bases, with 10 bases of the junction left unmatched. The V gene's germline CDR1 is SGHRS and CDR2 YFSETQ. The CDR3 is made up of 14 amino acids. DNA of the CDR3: TGCGCCAGCAAACGACAGGGGAGAAGGGACGAGCAGTACTTC. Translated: CASKRQGRRDEQYF. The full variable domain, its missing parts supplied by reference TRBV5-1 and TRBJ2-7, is KAGVTQTPRYLIKTRGQQVTLSCSPISGHRSVSWYQQTPGQGLQFLFEYFSETQRNKGNFPGRFSGRQFSNSRSEMNVSTLELGDSALYLCASKRQGRRDEQYFGPGTRLTVT.

The CDR3 reads CASSQRGGSYEQYF. CDR3 in DNA: TGTGCCAGCAGCCAGCGGGGTGGTTCTTACGAGCAGTACTTC. The chain recombines TRBV7-9 with TRBJ2-5, with 7 bases that match TRBD2. With the DNA end fitting TRBJ2-7 better, the J assignment may be wrong. This CDR3 is built from 14 residues. In germline, CDR1 is SEHNR, CDR2 FQNEAQ (reference sequence).

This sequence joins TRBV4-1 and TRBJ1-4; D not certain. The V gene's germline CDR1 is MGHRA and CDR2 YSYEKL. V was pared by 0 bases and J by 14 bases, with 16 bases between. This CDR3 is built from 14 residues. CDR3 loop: CASSQDRVPRGLFF. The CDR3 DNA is TGCGCCAGCAGCCAAGATAGGGTTCCCCGCGGGCTGTTTTTT.

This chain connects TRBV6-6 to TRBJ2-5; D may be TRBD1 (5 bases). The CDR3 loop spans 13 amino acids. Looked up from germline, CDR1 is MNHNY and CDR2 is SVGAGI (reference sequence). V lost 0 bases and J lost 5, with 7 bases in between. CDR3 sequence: CASSYSGRETQYF. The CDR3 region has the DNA TGTGCCAGCAGTTACTCGGGGCGGGAGACCCAGTACTTC.

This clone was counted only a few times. CDR3 DNA sequence: TGTGCCAGCAGTTACTCTCCCGGGAGAGAGACCCAGTACTTC. It translates to CASSYSPGRETQYF. The chain combines TRBV6-6 with TRBJ2-5; TRBD2 is a possible D gene (6 bases). The CDR3 has 14 residues. V was shortened by 0 bases and J by 4 bases, with 9 bases between the two germline ends. Germline V lookup: CDR1 MNHNY, CDR2 SVGAGI (reference sequence).

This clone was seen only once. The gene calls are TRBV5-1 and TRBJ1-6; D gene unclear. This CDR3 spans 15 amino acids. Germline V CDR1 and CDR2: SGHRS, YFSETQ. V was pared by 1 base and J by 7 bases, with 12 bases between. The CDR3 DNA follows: TGCGCCAGCAGCTTGAGAACAGATCAAAATTCACCCCTCCACTTT. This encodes CASSLRTDQNSPLHF.